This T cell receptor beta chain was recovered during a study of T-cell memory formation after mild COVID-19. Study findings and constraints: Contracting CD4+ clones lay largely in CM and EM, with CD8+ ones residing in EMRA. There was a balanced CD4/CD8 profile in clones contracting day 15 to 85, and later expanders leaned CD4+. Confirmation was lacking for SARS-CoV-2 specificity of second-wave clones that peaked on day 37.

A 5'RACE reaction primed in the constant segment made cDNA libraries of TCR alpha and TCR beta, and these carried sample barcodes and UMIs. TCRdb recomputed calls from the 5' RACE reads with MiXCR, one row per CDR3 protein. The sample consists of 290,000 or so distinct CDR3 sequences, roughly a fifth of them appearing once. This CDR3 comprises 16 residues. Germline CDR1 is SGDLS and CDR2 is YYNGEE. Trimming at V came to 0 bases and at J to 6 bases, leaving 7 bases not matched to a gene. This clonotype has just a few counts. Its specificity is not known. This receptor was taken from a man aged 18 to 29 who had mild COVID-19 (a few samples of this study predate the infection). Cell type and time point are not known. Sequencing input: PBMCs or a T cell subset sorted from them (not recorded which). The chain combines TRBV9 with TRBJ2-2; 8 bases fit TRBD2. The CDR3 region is CASSVDLRRGAGELFF. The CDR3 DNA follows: TGTGCCAGCAGCGTAGATTTAAGGCGGGGGGCCGGGGAGCTGTTTTTT.